This TCR beta chain was retrieved from a study of T-cell memory formation after mild COVID-19. Germline V lookup: CDR1 SEHNR, CDR2 FQNEAQ (reference sequence). Trimming took 3 bases from V and 5 from J, leaving 2 bases between them. This CDR3 spans 11 amino acids. Overall study results and limits: Some responding clones appeared in pre-infection memory, suggesting cross-reactive memory joined.

MiXCR was run by TCRdb on the 5' RACE reads, yielding one entry per CDR3 protein. The repertoire holds about 260,000 distinct CDR3 sequences, 16% seen once, with roughly a fifth in the top ten. This clonotype appeared many times. The antigen remains unidentified. This chain joins TRBV7-9 and TRBJ2-1; no firm D call. The receptor was isolated from a man aged 18 to 30 who had mild COVID-19 (a few samples of this study predate the infection). Cell type and time point are not known. The material sequenced was PBMCs or a T cell subset sorted from them (not recorded which). The CDR3 loop reads CASSFDNEQFF. The CDR3 nucleotides read TGTGCCAGCAGCTTCGACAATGAGCAGTTCTTC.